This TCR beta chain was obtained from a study of regulatory T cells in long-lasting Graves disease (dated by TCRdb to the early 2020s). For context, the study as a whole: Persistent Graves' disease meant more than 5 years of antithyroid drug treatment with TSH receptor autoantibodies that stayed positive. A total of roughly 33 samples were covered by TCR sequencing, comprising around 13 persistent and 20 or so newly diagnosed Graves' disease patients. The study took place in China and was registered as a clinical trial. Antithyroid drugs had been taken for approximately 10 years on average by persistent Graves' disease patients in the clinical cohort. This study used TCR sequencing and RNA sequencing of peripheral blood to compare persistent Graves' disease patients against newly diagnosed Graves' disease patients. General conclusions and limits of the study: Sequencing and analysis were limited to the TCR beta chain. The small sample size was acknowledged by the authors as a limitation that may reduce accuracy. Lower TCR Shannon entropy and fewer highly expanded clones were observed in persistent Graves' disease patients than in newly diagnosed patients, which suggested clonal expansion. Preferential use of TRBV28, TRBJ1-2 and TRBJ2-5 was observed in persistent disease, whereas TRBV20-1 and TRBJ2-1 were favored in newly diagnosed disease. Peripheral blood alone was examined, since thyroid tissue, which constituted the primary lesion, could not be accessed. Patients with persistent disease shared more public clonotypes (about 2,500) than newly diagnosed patients did (roughly 970).

A note on this clonotype: Its specific antigen is unknown. Per-base quality was not reported, and no clone a single base away is much larger than it.

The CDR3 numbers 14 residues from cysteine through phenylalanine. Only the CDR3 part of the read is kept: 42 bases, read in frame from the first base. CDR1 and CDR2 were assigned from the germline V gene as SNHLY and FYNNEI. Trimming removed 6 bases from V and 5 bases from J; the gene matches leave 6 bases unexplained. Library creation used multiplex PCR. Sequencer: Illumina HiSeq 4000. To build TCR beta libraries, CDR3 regions were amplified by Arm-PCR using iRepertoire HTBI primers. Gel purification was performed on PCR products prior to sequencing. Per the source publication's procedure: Across samples, 60 to 80 TRBV and 13 to 15 TRBJ segments were identified and used for gene usage analysis of CDR3 amino acid clonotypes. COPE and FqMerger were used to merge the filtered high-quality paired reads into contigs. BLAST was used to align contigs to the IMGT TRBV, TRBD and TRBJ reference genes, and CDR3 was defined following IMGT. Any clonotype with a frequency above 0.1% was classified as a highly expanded clone. Repertoire diversity was measured by Shannon entropy, and V-J evenness by the Gini coefficient. Clonotypes shared by more than one individual were considered public. TCRdb trimmed the raw reads at Q25, called clones with MiXCR and kept productive beta chains. For every CDR3 protein sequence, its rows merge into one entry that carries the most common genes and DNA. In this record, the V and J calls reflect TCRdb's handling and not the investigators' own analysis. The sample table shows 310,000 or so distinct CDR3 sequences, and 22% are seen once. The ten largest make up roughly three fifths of the sample.

This sample's time point label indicates: persistent/refractory GD, antithyroid drugs over 5 years with positive TRAb. For both TCR sequencing and RNA sequencing, RNA was extracted from PBMCs using TRIzol. The diagnosis of Graves' disease was made according to American Thyroid Association guidelines. Recruitment of patients was carried out at an endocrinology department in Xi'an, China. From each patient, approximately 10 milliliters of peripheral blood was collected into an EDTA anticoagulant tube. PBMCs were isolated by Ficoll Paque Plus density gradient separation without further T cell sorting. RNA quality was checked with an Agilent 2100 Bioanalyzer and agarose gel, and concentration with a NanoDrop 2000.

The sequence was collected from a female donor with Graves disease. Material: peripheral blood mononuclear cells (PBMCs), obtained when the disease was refractory, from a patient treated with antithyroid drugs. The sequence joins TRBV2 to TRBJ2-3; 9 middle bases align to TRBD1. The nucleotide sequence is TGTGCCAGCAGAAGGGACAGGGATGTAGATACGCAGTATTTT. This yields the protein CASRRDRDVDTQYF.